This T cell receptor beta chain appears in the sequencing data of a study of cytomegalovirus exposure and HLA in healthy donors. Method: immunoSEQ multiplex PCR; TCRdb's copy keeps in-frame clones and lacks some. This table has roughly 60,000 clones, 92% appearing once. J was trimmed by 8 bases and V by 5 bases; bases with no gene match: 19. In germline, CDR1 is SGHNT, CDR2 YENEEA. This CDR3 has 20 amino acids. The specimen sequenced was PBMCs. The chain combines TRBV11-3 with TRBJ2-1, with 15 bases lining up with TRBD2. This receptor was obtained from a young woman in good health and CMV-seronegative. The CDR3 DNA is TGTGCCAGCAGCCCCTGGGGGCGGACTAGCGGGGGGGCCGGATTCGATGAGCAGTTCTTC. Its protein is CASSPWGRTSGGAGFDEQFF.